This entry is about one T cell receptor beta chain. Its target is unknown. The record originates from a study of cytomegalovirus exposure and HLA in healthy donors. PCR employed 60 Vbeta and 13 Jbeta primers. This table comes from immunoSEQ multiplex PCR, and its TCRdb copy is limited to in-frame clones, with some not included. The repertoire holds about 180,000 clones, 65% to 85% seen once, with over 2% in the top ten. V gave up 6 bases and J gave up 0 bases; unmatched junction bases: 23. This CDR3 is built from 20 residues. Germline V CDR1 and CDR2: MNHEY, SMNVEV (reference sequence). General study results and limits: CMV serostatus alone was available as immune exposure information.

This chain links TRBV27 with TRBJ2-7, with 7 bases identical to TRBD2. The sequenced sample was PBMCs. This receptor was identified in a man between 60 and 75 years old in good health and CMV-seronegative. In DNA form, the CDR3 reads TGTGCCAGCAGGGGGGGGGTTGGGGACCGTCCCTCGAGGAGCTCCTACGAGCAGTACTTC. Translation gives CASRGGVGDRPSRSSYEQYF.